The 21 T cell receptor beta chains listed next were all sequenced from one sample in a study of cytomegalovirus exposure and HLA in healthy donors (dated by TCRdb to between 2016 and 2019). The library was produced with the immunoSEQ multiplex PCR assay. For the multiplex PCR, a mixture combining 60 forward primers for TCR Vbeta segments and 13 reverse primers for TCR Jbeta segments was used. The source is immuneACCESS, and TCRdb retained only in-frame sequences with V and J called. Part of the clones is not carried over; for the studies checked, unresolved V genes explain less than half of this, and the remainder is unexplained. In all, the sample holds under 150,000 clones, and roughly 71% of those were seen once. The top ten clonotypes cover roughly 8.7% of the sample. The sample was PBMCs. All receptors come from a man younger than 35 in good health and CMV-seropositive.

In this sample, this clone turned up once. The chain is built from TRBV29-1 and TRBJ1-4; D is undetermined. The CDR3 totals 15 residues. Trimming stripped 0 bases from V and 0 bases from J, with 8 bases between. The V gene's germline CDR1 is SQVTM and CDR2 ANQGSEA. CDR3 nucleotides: TGCAGCGTTGAAGATCTACGAGCAACTAATGAAAAACTGTTTTTT. Protein: CSVEDLRATNEKLFF.

V usage is TRBV11-3 and J usage is TRBJ2-5, with 7 bases that match TRBD1. J gave up 2 bases and V 5 bases, and 11 bases lay outside the gene matches. In germline, CDR1 is SGHNT, CDR2 YENEEA. The CDR3 loop spans 16 amino acids. CDR3 bases: TGTGCCAGCAGCCTCCCGTACGGGACAGAGCAAGAGACCCAGTACTTC. Amino acid sequence: CASSLPYGTEQETQYF.

V and J are TRBV15 and TRBJ2-1; the D is unclear. This CDR3 is 15 amino acids long. Deletions cut 0 bases from V and 6 bases from J, with 12 bases between. Germline V gene sequence: CDR1 LNHNV, CDR2 YYDKDF (reference sequence). In nucleotides, the CDR3 is TGTGCCACCAGCAGAGATCTGGATGGCGGCAATGAGCAGTTCTTC. Its translation is CATSRDLDGGNEQFF.

This clone was found once. The genes are TRBV18 and TRBJ2-2; weak D call: TRBD1 (5 bases). Germline CDR1 KGHSH, CDR2 LQKENI. The CDR3 covers 15 residues. Trimming took off 0 bases at V and 7 bases at J, with 12 bases between the two ends. CDR3 coding DNA: TGTGCCAGCTCACCACCGCAGGGTCAGAACGGGGAGCTGTTTTTT. It encodes CASSPPQGQNGELFF.

This chain connects TRBV28 to TRBJ2-7, with 10 bases lining up with TRBD1. The CDR3 covers 14 residues. With 4 bases clipped from V and 7 bases from J, the junction kept 7 bases outside the gene matches. Germline loops: CDR1 MDHEN, CDR2 SYDVKM. The CDR3 region is CASSSDRGPGEQYV. The CDR3 DNA reads TGTGCCAGCAGTTCAGACAGGGGGCCGGGGGAGCAGTACGTC.

Regarding this clone: At one end, the junction sequence differs from germline, possibly due to a read error. The genes are TRBV30 and TRBJ2-4; TRBD2 might be the D (5 bases). Germline V gene lookup returns CDR1 GTSNPN and CDR2 SVGIG (reference sequence). The CDR3 is 12 residues long. The CDR3: CAWSVGSSMLSF. As DNA, the CDR3 is TGTGCCTGGAGTGTGGGGAGCTCCATGCTCTCATTC.

J is TRBJ1-6 and V is TRBV10-2; maybe TRBD1 (5 bases). The CDR3 totals 17 residues. CDR1 and CDR2 from the germline V gene are WSHSY and SAAADI. Trimming stripped 7 bases from V and 0 bases from J, with 16 bases between. In DNA, the CDR3 is TGCGCCAGCACTGGGGACTCCGGGAGCTCCTATAATTCACCCCTCCACTTT. Translated: CASTGDSGSSYNSPLHF.

CDR3 loop: CASRETGRYTGELFF. Written as DNA, the CDR3 is TGTGCCAGCAGGGAGACAGGGAGGTACACCGGGGAGCTGTTTTTT. The V gene is TRBV5-6, the J gene TRBJ2-2; maybe TRBD1 (7 bases). The CDR3 covers 15 residues. In germline, CDR1 is SGHDT, CDR2 YYEEEE. Trimming left V 5 bases short and J 3 bases short, with 14 bases between.

V usage is TRBV6-5 and J usage is TRBJ2-5; 7 bases align to TRBD1. Germline V CDR1 and CDR2: MNHEY, SVGAGI. The J segment lost 3 bases and the V segment lost 4 bases, leaving 2 bases of the junction unmatched. This CDR3 comprises 13 residues. The CDR3 loop is CASSSGQEETQYF. The CDR3 region has the DNA TGTGCCAGCAGTTCCGGACAGGAAGAGACCCAGTACTTC.

The V and J genes are TRBV12-2 and TRBJ2-3; TRBD1, the table's D call, was not compared with the DNA. TRBV12-2 is tagged as a pseudogene. The CDR3 runs to 16 residues. The CDR3 reads CASPLQVPSPTDTQYF. CDR3 nucleotide sequence: TGTGCAAGTCCCTTACAGGTACCCTCGCCCACAGATACGCAGTATTTT.

This chain connects TRBV7-9 to TRBJ2-7, with a possible D match to TRBD2 (6 bases). The CDR3 covers 18 residues. The V end was cut by 1 base, the J end by 6 bases, with 25 bases between. Germline assignment: CDR1 SEHNR and CDR2 FQNEAQ (reference sequence). The CDR3 nucleotides are TGTGCCAGCAGCTTAGTTTTTTTTTGGGGAGGCAGCCCGTCCGAGCAGTACTTC. Protein: CASSLVFFWGGSPSEQYF.

The rearrangement links TRBV7-9 to TRBJ2-7; a possible D gene is TRBD2 (6 bases). The CDR3 is 16 amino acids. Trimming removed 1 base from V and 5 bases from J, with 18 bases in between. Germline V lookup: CDR1 SEHNR, CDR2 FQNEAQ (reference sequence). The CDR3 nucleotides read TGTGCCAGCAGCTTAGAAGATATTGGAGGGGTCCACGAGCAGTACTTC. The encoded protein is CASSLEDIGGVHEQYF.

The chain joins TRBV19 to TRBJ2-2; weak D call: TRBD1 (5 bases). Looked up from germline, CDR1 is LNHDA and CDR2 is SQIVND (reference sequence). Trimming left V 7 bases short and J 7 bases short, with 19 bases between. The CDR3 has 15 amino acids. The CDR3 region is CASNSIQVQVGELFF. The CDR3 bases are TGTGCCAGTAACTCGATACAGGTTCAGGTCGGGGAGCTGTTTTTT.

The chain combines TRBV10-1 with TRBJ2-5; TRBD2 aligns across 9 bases. CDR3 length: 14 residues. The V segment lost 10 bases and the J segment 3 bases; nucleotides outside the gene matches: 9. The germline V gene encodes CDR1 WNHNN and CDR2 SYGVQD (reference sequence). CDR3 loop: CATKPGLAKETQYF. The CDR3 nucleotides read TGCGCCACCAAACCGGGACTAGCAAAAGAGACCCAGTACTTC.

The rearrangement uses TRBV7-9 and TRBJ1-2; no firm D call. This CDR3 is 14 amino acids long. Per the germline V gene, CDR1 is SEHNR and CDR2 is FQNEAQ (reference sequence). Between the trimmed V and J ends, which lost 0 bases and 5 bases, there was a span of 10 bases. The DNA of the CDR3 is TGTGCCAGCAGCTTAGCGCTAGTCGAATATGGCTACACCTTC. Translated, it gives CASSLALVEYGYTF.

This sequence joins TRBV6-1 and TRBJ2-7, with TRBD1 matching 10 bases. This CDR3 has 15 residues. From germline, CDR1 is MNHNS and CDR2 SASEGT. The J segment lost 0 bases and the V segment lost 1 base, leaving 0 bases of the junction unmatched. CDR3 residues: CASSEGTGGSYEQYF. The CDR3 DNA reads as TGTGCCAGCAGTGAAGGGACAGGGGGCTCCTACGAGCAGTACTTC.

This clone was seen a few times. CDR3: CASSWGQVSQPQHF. The CDR3 region has the DNA TGTGCCAGCAGCTGGGGGCAGGTCAGCCAGCCCCAGCATTTT. The genes are TRBV5-6 and TRBJ1-5, with D possibly being TRBD1 (6 bases). The CDR3 length is 14 residues. Germline CDR1 reads SGHDT; CDR2 reads YYEEEE. V was clipped by 3 bases and J by 7 bases, with 14 bases between them.

The chain has TRBV2 and TRBJ2-7; perhaps TRBD2 as D (5 bases). Trimming shortened V by 3 bases and J by 4 bases, and 13 bases separated the two germline ends. The CDR3 contains 14 residues. Germline V CDR1 and CDR2: SNHLY, FYNNEI. The DNA of the CDR3 is TGTGCCAGCAGTGAGCGACTAAGGGCGTACGAGCAGTACTTC. Translated: CASSERLRAYEQYF. Full variable domain (outside the CDR3, taken from reference TRBV2 and TRBJ2-7): EPEVTQTPSHQVTQMGQEVILRCVPISNHLYFYWYRQILGQKVEFLVSFYNNEISEKSEIFDDQFSVERPDGSNFTLKIRSTKLEDSAMYFCASSERLRAYEQYFGPGTRLTVT.

V gene TRBV4-1 combines with J gene TRBJ1-3; D is ambiguous. Germline assignment: CDR1 MGHRA and CDR2 YSYEKL. This CDR3 is 17 amino acids long. The V and J ends lost 1 base and 2 bases respectively, with 15 bases between them. The CDR3 nucleotides are TGCGCCAGCAGCCAAGGACCTCAAGGGAGCGCTGGAAACACCATATATTTT. This gives the protein CASSQGPQGSAGNTIYF.

Written as DNA, the CDR3 is TGTGCCAGCAGTCGACAGACATACTACGAGCAGTACTTC. Protein sequence: CASSRQTYYEQYF. V and J are TRBV6-1 and TRBJ2-7, with D possibly matching TRBD1 (5 bases). V shed 5 bases and J shed 3 bases, with 11 bases lying between them. Germline V gene lookup returns CDR1 MNHNS and CDR2 SASEGT. This CDR3 is built from 13 residues.

The table lists this clone with a few counts. The V call is TRBV6-5, the J call TRBJ1-2, with 7 bases fitting TRBD1. Losses at the gene ends were 6 bases for V and 5 bases for J; bases not matched to a gene: 6. The V gene's germline CDR1 is MNHEY and CDR2 SVGAGI. The CDR3 is made up of 13 amino acids. DNA of the CDR3: TGTGCCAGCAGCCTAGGGGGCGGATATGGCTACACCTTC. Translating gives CASSLGGGYGYTF.